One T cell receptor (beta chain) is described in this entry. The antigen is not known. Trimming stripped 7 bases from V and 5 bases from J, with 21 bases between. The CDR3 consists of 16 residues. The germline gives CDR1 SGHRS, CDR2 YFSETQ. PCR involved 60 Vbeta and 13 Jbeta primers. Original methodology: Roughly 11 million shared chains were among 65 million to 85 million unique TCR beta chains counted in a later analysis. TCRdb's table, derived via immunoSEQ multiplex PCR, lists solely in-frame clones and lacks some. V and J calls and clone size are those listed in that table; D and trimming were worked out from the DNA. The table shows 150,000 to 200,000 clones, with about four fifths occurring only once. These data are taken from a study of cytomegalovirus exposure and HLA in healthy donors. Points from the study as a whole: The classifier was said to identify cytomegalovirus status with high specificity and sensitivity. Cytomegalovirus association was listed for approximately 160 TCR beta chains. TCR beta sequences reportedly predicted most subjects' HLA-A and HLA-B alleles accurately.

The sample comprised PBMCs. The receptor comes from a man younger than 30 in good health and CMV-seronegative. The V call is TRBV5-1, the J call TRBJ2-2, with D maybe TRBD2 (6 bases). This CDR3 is CASGSPPGGRTGELFF. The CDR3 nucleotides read TGCGCCAGCGGATCGCCCCCTGGAGGGCGTACCGGGGAGCTGTTTTTT.